The clone carrying this T cell receptor beta chain was found many times. These data belong to a study of early T cells in non-severe SARS-CoV-2 infection. Individual cDNA molecules carried attached unique molecular identifiers. Each CDR3 protein is one row after TCRdb ran MiXCR on the 5' RACE reads. This sample yields some 85,000 distinct CDR3 sequences, of which about an eighth are seen a single time; 1.4% belongs to the top ten. The source material was whole blood. The receptor was derived from an adult who was a healthcare worker with PCR-confirmed SARS-CoV-2 infection or an uninfected control (not recorded which).

The CDR3 protein is CASSLGSRGDEQFF. In nucleotides, the CDR3 is TGCGCCAGCAGCTTGGGATCCCGCGGCGATGAGCAGTTCTTC. The chain employs TRBV5-1 and TRBJ2-1; the D is unclear. This CDR3 is 14 amino acids long. V dropped 0 bases and J dropped 8 bases, with 12 bases sitting between them. Germline loops: CDR1 SGHRS, CDR2 YFSETQ. Based on the CDR3 plus reference TRBV5-1 and TRBJ2-1, the full variable domain is KAGVTQTPRYLIKTRGQQVTLSCSPISGHRSVSWYQQTPGQGLQFLFEYFSETQRNKGNFPGRFSGRQFSNSRSEMNVSTLELGDSALYLCASSLGSRGDEQFFGPGTRLTVL.